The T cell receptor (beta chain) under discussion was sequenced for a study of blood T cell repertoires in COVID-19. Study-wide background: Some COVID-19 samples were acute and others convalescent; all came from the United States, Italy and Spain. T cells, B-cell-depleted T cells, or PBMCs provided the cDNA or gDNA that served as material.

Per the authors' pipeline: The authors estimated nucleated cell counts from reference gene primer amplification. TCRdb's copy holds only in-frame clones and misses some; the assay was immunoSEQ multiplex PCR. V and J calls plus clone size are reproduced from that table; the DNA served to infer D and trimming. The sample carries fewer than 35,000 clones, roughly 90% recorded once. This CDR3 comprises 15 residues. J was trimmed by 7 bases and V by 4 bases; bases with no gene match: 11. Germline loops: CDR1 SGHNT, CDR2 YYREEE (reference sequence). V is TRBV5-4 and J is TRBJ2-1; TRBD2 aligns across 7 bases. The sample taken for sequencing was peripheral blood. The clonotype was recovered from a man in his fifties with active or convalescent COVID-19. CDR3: CASSRGGGGGNEQFF. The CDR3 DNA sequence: TGTGCCAGCAGCCGCGGGGGAGGAGGTGGGAATGAGCAGTTCTTC.